A selection of T cell receptor beta chains follows, all from one sample in a study of T cells after yellow fever vaccination. Each CDR3 protein is one row after TCRdb ran MiXCR on the 5' RACE reads. The sample consists of some 97,000 distinct CDR3 sequences, about 6% of them appearing once. Sample: CD8+ T cells sorted from PBMCs, taken 10 days after the yellow fever booster vaccination. The origin of the receptors is a man between 18 and 29 years old who received the YFV17D yellow fever vaccine. Each CDR3 is given with its conserved first and last residue. Fields, in order: V gene, clone size, J gene, D gene, CDR3 DNA, CDR3 protein. A D gene is named only where the DNA matches it firmly. Where a row states a size, it is once, few, many or the class of an expanded clone; other rows omit it.

v_gene: TRBV5-6
abundance: -
j_gene: TRBJ1-2
d_gene: TRBD1
CDR3nt: TGTGCCAGCAGCTTCCCGGGACAGGGGAATGGCTACACCTTC
CDR3aa: CASSFPGQGNGYTF

v_gene: TRBV27
abundance: few
j_gene: TRBJ2-3
d_gene: -
CDR3nt: TGTGCCAGCAGTTTTAAGACCGAAGATACGCAGTATTTT
CDR3aa: CASSFKTEDTQYF

v_gene: TRBV29-1
abundance: many
j_gene: TRBJ1-1
d_gene: -
CDR3nt: TGCAGCGGTCGACAGAGGGGGAACACTGAAGCTTTCTTT
CDR3aa: CSGRQRGNTEAFF

v_gene: TRBV20-1
abundance: few
j_gene: TRBJ2-1
d_gene: TRBD2
CDR3nt: TGCAGTGCTAGAGATCCCAGGACTAGCGGGGGCGAGGAGTACAATGAGCAGTTCTTC
CDR3aa: CSARDPRTSGGEEYNEQFF

v_gene: TRBV12-3/TRBV12-4
abundance: -
j_gene: TRBJ2-2
d_gene: -
CDR3nt: TGTGCCACACACCTTCGGAACATCAACACCGGGGAGCTGTTTTTT
CDR3aa: CATHLRNINTGELFF

v_gene: TRBV27
abundance: -
j_gene: TRBJ2-7
d_gene: -
CDR3nt: TGTGCCAGCAGTCCGGGGGGCCCCTACGAGCAGTACTTC
CDR3aa: CASSPGGPYEQYF

v_gene: TRBV6-4
abundance: many
j_gene: TRBJ2-2
d_gene: TRBD1
CDR3nt: TGTGCCAGCAGTGGGACAGGCACCGGGGAGCTGTTTTTT
CDR3aa: CASSGTGTGELFF

v_gene: TRBV9
abundance: few
j_gene: TRBJ1-2
d_gene: -
CDR3nt: TGTGCCAGCAGCGCGGACAGTAGCGGCTACACCTTC
CDR3aa: CASSADSSGYTF

v_gene: TRBV20-1
abundance: few
j_gene: TRBJ2-5
d_gene: -
CDR3nt: TGCAGTGCTAGCGACGGGCCCCCCGGAGAGACCCAGTACTTC
CDR3aa: CSASDGPPGETQYF

v_gene: TRBV7-3
abundance: few
j_gene: TRBJ2-4
d_gene: -
CDR3nt: TGTGCCAGCAGCTTAACTCTGGGGCCGCTACTAGCCAAAAACATTCAGTACTTC
CDR3aa: CASSLTLGPLLAKNIQYF

v_gene: TRBV5-1
abundance: few
j_gene: TRBJ2-3
d_gene: -
CDR3nt: TGCGCCAGCAGCCCATGGCCCGGGGGCAGTACAGATACGCAGTATTTT
CDR3aa: CASSPWPGGSTDTQYF

v_gene: TRBV7-9
abundance: few
j_gene: TRBJ2-3
d_gene: -
CDR3nt: TGTGCCAGCAGCTTAGGTAGGACAGATACGCAGTATTTT
CDR3aa: CASSLGRTDTQYF

v_gene: TRBV20-1
abundance: -
j_gene: TRBJ2-2
d_gene: -
CDR3nt: TGCAGTGCTAGAGATCCCCAGCGGAGCGACACCGGGGAGCTGTTTTTT
CDR3aa: CSARDPQRSDTGELFF

v_gene: TRBV7-9
abundance: -
j_gene: TRBJ1-4
d_gene: -
CDR3nt: TGTGCCAGCAGACACGGGGGGAACATTGGTGAAAAACTGTTTTTT
CDR3aa: CASRHGGNIGEKLFF

v_gene: TRBV20-1
abundance: many
j_gene: TRBJ2-1
d_gene: TRBD2
CDR3nt: TGCAGTGCTAGAGAGACGGGGGGGAGGGACAATGAGCAGTTCTTC
CDR3aa: CSARETGGRDNEQFF

v_gene: TRBV4-1
abundance: -
j_gene: TRBJ2-3
d_gene: TRBD2
CDR3nt: TGCGCCAGCAGCCAGCTACTAGCGGGGGGGCCTCCTGCGCAGTATTTT
CDR3aa: CASSQLLAGGPPAQYF

v_gene: TRBV7-8
abundance: -
j_gene: TRBJ1-3
d_gene: -
CDR3nt: TGTGCCAGCAGCTTAGGGGGAACTGGAAACACCATATATTTT
CDR3aa: CASSLGGTGNTIYF